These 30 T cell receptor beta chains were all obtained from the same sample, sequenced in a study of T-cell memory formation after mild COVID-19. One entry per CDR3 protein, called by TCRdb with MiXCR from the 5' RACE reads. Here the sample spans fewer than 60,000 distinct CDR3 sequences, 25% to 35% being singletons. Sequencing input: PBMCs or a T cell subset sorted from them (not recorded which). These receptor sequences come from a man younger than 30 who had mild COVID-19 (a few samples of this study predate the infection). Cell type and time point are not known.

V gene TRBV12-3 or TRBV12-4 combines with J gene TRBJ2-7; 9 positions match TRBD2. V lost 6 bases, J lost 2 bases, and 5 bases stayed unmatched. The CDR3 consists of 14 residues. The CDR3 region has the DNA TGTGCCAGCAGAATTAGCGGGGGCCCCTACGAGCAGTACTTC. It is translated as CASRISGGPYEQYF.

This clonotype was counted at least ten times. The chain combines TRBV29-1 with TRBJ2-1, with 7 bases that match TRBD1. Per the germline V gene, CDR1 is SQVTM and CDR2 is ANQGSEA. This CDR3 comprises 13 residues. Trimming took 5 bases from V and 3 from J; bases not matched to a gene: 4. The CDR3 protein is CSVQTGNYNEQFF. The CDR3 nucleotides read TGCAGCGTTCAGACAGGGAACTACAATGAGCAGTTCTTC.

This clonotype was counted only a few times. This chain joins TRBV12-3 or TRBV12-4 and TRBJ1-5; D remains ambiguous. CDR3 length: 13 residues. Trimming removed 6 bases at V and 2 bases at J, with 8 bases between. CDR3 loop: CASRGWGNQPQHF. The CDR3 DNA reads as TGTGCCAGCAGGGGGTGGGGCAATCAGCCCCAGCATTTT.

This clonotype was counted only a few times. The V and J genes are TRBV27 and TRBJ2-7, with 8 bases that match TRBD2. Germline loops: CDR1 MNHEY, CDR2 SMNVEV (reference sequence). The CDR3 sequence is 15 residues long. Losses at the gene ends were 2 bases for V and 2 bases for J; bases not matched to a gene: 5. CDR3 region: CASSLRGLGPYEQYF. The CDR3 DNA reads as TGTGCCAGCAGTTTACGGGGACTAGGTCCCTACGAGCAGTACTTC.

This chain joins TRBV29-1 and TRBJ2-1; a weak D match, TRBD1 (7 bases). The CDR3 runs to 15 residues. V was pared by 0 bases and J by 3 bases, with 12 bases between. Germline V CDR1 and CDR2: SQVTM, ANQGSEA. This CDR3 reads CSVEDNRGLYNEQFF. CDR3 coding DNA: TGCAGCGTTGAAGATAACAGGGGACTCTACAATGAGCAGTTCTTC.

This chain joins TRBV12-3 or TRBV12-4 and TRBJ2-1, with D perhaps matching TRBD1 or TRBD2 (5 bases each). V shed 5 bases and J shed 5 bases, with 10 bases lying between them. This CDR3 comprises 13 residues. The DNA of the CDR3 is TGTGCCAGCAGTATGGGGGTGGACAATGAGCAGTTCTTC. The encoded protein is CASSMGVDNEQFF.

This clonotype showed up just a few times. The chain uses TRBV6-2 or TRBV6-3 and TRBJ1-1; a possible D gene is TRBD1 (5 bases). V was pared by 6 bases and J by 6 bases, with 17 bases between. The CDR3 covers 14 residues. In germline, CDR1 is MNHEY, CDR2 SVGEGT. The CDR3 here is CASRERGPNAEAFF. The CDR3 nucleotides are TGTGCCAGCAGGGAACGGGGACCCAATGCTGAAGCTTTCTTT.

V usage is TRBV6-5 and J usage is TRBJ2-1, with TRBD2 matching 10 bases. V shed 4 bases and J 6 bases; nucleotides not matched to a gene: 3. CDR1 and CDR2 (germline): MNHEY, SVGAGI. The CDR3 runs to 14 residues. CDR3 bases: TGTGCCAGCAGTTCAGCGGGGGGGCTCAATGAGCAGTTCTTC. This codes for CASSSAGGLNEQFF.

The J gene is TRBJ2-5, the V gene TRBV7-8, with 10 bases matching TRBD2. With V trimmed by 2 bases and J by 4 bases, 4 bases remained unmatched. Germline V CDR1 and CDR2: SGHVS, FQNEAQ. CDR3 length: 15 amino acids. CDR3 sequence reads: CASSLQRGGRETQYF. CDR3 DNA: TGTGCCAGCAGCTTACAGCGGGGGGGCCGAGAGACCCAGTACTTC.

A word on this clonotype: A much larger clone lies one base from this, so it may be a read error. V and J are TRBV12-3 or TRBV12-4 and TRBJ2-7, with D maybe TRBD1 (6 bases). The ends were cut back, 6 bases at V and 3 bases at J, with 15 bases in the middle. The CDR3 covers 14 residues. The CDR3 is CASRLGTSYYEQYF. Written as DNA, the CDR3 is TGTGCCAGCAGATTGGGGACATCCTACTACGAGCAGTACTTC.

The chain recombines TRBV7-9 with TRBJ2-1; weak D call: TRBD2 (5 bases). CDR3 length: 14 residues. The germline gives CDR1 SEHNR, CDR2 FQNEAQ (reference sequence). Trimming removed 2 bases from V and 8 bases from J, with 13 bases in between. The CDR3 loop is CASSLYLSGYEQFF. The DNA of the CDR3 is TGTGCCAGCAGCTTATACTTATCGGGGTATGAGCAGTTCTTC.

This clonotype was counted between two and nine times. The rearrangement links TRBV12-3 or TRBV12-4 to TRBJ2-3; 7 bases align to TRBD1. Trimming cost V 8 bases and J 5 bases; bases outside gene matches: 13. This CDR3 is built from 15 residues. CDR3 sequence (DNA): TGTGCCAGCGACTCCCCCCGGGACAGTCGAGATACGCAGTATTTT. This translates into CASDSPRDSRDTQYF.

CDR3 bases: TGTGCCAGCAGTTATCCCGGGGGGCCCTTAACTGAAGCTTTCTTT. Translating it yields CASSYPGGPLTEAFF. The genes are TRBV7-9 and TRBJ1-1; D might be TRBD1 (6 bases). CDR1 SEHNR and CDR2 FQNEAQ come from the germline V gene (reference sequence). Trimming pared 6 bases from V and 5 bases from J, leaving 19 bases between. CDR3 length: 15 residues.

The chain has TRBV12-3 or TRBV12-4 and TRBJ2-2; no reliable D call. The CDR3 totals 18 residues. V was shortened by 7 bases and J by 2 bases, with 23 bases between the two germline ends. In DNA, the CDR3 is TGTGCCAGCATGCACCCAAAGTCCTGGGTCGAAAACACCGGGGAGCTGTTTTTT. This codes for CASMHPKSWVENTGELFF.

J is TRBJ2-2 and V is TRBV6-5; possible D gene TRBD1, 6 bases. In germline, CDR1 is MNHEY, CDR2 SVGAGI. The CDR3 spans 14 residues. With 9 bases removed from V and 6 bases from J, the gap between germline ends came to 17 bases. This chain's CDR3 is CASEGDTGSGELFF. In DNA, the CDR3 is TGTGCCAGTGAGGGGGACACAGGGTCCGGGGAGCTGTTTTTT.

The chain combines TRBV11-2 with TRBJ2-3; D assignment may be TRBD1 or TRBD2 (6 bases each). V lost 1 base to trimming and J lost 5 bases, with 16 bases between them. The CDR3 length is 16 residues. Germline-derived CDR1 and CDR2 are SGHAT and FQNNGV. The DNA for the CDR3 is TGTGCCAGCAGCTTAGGTTGGGGGGCGCAAAGAGATACGCAGTATTTT. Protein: CASSLGWGAQRDTQYF.

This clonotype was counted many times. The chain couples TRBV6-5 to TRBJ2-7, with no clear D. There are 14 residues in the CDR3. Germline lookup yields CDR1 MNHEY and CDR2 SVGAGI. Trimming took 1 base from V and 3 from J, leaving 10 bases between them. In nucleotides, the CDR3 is TGTGCCAGCAGTTACTACCCACGCTTCTACGAGCAGTACTTC. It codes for CASSYYPRFYEQYF.

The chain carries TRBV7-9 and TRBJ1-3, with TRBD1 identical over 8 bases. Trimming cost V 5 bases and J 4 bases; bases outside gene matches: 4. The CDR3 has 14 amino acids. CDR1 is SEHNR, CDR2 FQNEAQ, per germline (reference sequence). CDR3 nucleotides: TGTGCCAGCAGCATCCGGGACAGGGGAAACACCATATATTTT. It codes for CASSIRDRGNTIYF. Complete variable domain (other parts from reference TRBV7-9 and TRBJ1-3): DTGVSQNPRHKITKRGQNVTFRCDPISEHNRLYWYRQTLGQGPEFLTYFQNEAQLEKSRLLSDRFSAERPKGSFSTLEIQRTEQGDSAMYLCASSIRDRGNTIYFGEGSWLTVV.

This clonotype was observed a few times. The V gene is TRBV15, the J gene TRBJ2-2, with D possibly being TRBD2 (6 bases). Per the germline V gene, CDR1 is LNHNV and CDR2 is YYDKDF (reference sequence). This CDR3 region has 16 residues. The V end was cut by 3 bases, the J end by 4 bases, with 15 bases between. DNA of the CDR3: TGTGCCACCAGCAGCTTGCCGGACTACACCACCGGGGAGCTGTTTTTT. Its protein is CATSSLPDYTTGELFF. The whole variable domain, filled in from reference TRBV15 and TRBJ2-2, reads DAMVIQNPRYQVTQFGKPVTLSCSQTLNHNVMYWYQQKSSQAPKLLFHYYDKDFNNEADTPDNFQSRRPNTSFCFLDIRSPGLGDTAMYLCATSSLPDYTTGELFFGEGSRLTVL.

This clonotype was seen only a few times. The CDR3: CAWSQGTEVADTQYF. The CDR3 DNA reads as TGTGCCTGGAGCCAAGGGACCGAGGTGGCAGATACGCAGTATTTT. The chain combines TRBV30 with TRBJ2-3; tentatively, D is TRBD1 or TRBD2 (5 bases each). The CDR3 sequence is 15 residues long. The V and J ends lost 3 bases and 4 bases respectively, with 17 bases between them. Germline V gives CDR1 GTSNPN, CDR2 SVGIG (reference sequence).

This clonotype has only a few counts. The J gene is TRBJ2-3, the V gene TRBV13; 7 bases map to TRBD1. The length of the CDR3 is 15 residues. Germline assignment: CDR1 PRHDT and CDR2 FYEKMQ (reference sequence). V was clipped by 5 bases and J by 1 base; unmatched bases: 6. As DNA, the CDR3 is TGTGCCAGCAGCCTTTTCACAGGGGGCACAGATACGCAGTATTTT. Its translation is CASSLFTGGTDTQYF.

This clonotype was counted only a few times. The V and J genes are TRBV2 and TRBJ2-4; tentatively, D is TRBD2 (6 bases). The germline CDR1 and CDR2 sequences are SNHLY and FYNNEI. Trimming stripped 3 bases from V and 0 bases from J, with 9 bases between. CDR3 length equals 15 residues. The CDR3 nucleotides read TGTGCCAGCAGTGAGCGGGGCTTAGCCAAAAACATTCAGTACTTC. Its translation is CASSERGLAKNIQYF.

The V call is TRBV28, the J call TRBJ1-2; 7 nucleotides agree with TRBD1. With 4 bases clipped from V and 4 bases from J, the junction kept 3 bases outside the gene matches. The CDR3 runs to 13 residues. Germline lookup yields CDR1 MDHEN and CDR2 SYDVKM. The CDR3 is CASSSKGAYGYTF. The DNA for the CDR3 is TGTGCCAGCAGTTCAAAGGGGGCCTATGGCTACACCTTC.

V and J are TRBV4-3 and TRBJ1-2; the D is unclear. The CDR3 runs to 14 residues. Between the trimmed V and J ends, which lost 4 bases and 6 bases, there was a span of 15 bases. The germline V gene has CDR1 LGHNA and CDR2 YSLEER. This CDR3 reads CASSPLGGQDGYTF. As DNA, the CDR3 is TGCGCCAGCAGCCCCCTGGGAGGGCAAGATGGCTACACCTTC.

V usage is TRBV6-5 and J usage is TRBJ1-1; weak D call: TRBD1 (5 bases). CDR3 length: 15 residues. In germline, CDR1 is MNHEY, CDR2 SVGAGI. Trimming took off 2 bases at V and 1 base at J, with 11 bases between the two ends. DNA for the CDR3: TGTGCCAGCAGTTACGAGGGGTTAGCGAACACTGAAGCTTTCTTT. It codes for CASSYEGLANTEAFF.

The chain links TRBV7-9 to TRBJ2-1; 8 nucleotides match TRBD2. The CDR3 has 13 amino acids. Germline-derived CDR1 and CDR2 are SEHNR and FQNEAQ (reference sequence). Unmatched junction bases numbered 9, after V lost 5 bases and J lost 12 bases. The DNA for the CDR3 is TGTGCCAGCAGCGGGACTAGTACCAGAGGGCAGTTCTTC. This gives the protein CASSGTSTRGQFF.

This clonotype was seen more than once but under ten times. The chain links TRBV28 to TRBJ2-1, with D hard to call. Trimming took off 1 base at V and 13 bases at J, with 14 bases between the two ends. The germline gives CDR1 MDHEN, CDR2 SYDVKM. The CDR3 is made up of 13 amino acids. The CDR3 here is CASSLYPAEPQFF. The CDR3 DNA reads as TGTGCCAGCAGTTTATATCCGGCGGAACCTCAGTTCTTC.

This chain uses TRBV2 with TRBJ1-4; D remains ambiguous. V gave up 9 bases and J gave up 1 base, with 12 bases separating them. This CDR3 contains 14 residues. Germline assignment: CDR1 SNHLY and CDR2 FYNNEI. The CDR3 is CASRWSETNEKLFF. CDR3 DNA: TGTGCCAGTCGGTGGAGCGAAACTAATGAAAAACTGTTTTTT.

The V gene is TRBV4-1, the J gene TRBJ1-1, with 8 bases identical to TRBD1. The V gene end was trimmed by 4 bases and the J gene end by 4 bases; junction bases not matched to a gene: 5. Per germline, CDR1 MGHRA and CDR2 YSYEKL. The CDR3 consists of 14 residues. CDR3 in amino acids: CASSRNQGATEAFF. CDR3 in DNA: TGCGCCAGCAGCCGAAATCAGGGGGCCACTGAAGCTTTCTTT.

The DNA of the CDR3 is TGTGCCAGCAGCTTAGTCAAGACGTCCAAGAGGACCCCTAACTATGGCTACACCTTC. Translation: CASSLVKTSKRTPNYGYTF. This chain connects TRBV7-9 to TRBJ1-2; D not certain. CDR1 SEHNR and CDR2 FQNEAQ come from the germline V gene (reference sequence). V dropped 1 base and J dropped 0 bases, with 21 bases sitting between them. The CDR3 loop spans 19 amino acids. The full variable domain, in which reference TRBV7-9 and TRBJ1-2 provide the parts outside the CDR3, is DTGVSQNPRHKITKRGQNVTFRCDPISEHNRLYWYRQTLGQGPEFLTYFQNEAQLEKSRLLSDRFSAERPKGSFSTLEIQRTEQGDSAMYLCASSLVKTSKRTPNYGYTFGSGTRLTVV.